This T cell receptor beta chain was observed in a study of blood T cell repertoires in COVID-19 (TCRdb year 2020). Background for the entire study: Collaborator samples came from the United States, Italy and Spain and covered acute and convalescent phases of COVID-19. The prospective study material was composed of cDNA or gDNA derived from T cells, B-cell-depleted T cells, or PBMCs. The dataset comprised deeply sampled blood TCRbeta repertoires from subjects exposed to, actively infected with, or recovered from COVID-19. The repertoires were made available in a free public database intended to serve as a resource for research on the immune response to SARS-CoV-2. The samples were drawn from the first 160 participants of the ongoing ImmuneRACE study and from about 1,200 subjects provided by 6 global collaborators. The sample metadata nearly always contained a de-identified subject ID, COVID-19 status, age in years and sex. Where available, HLA class I and class II types were taken from metadata supplied by the sample provider and were not determined by assay-based typing.

TCRbeta CDR3 regions were amplified from genomic DNA by means of the immunoSEQ Assay, a bias-controlled multiplex PCR. The study's processing was this. Nucleated cell counts per sample were estimated from amplification of reference gene primers within the assay. To quantify the absolute abundance of each unique TCRbeta CDR3 rearrangement, sequence reads were collapsed and filtered. For each sample, productive Simpson clonality was calculated as the square root of Simpson's diversity index across productive rearrangements. This immuneACCESS table, as held by TCRdb, lists in-frame sequences with V and J called but not all clones. Of the missing ones, under half trace to an unresolved V gene in checked studies; the others have no known cause. V, J and clone size reflect that table, while D and trimming were determined from the DNA. In this sample the table shows 70,000 or so clones, 90% of which occur a single time. Less than 6.5% of the sample goes to the ten largest clones.

Study-wide findings and limitations: How much clinical and demographic metadata was included differed by source and by participant, and the metadata was provided uncurated.

Points on this clone: The antigen it binds to is not known. The input lacks base qualities; no much larger clone sits a single base away.

The CDR3 holds 15 amino acids from the cysteine to the phenylalanine. Of all the DNA, just the CDR3 is kept, 45 bases in frame from base 1. The germline V gene supplies CDR1 SGHAT and CDR2 FQNNGV. The germline V end is reduced by 2 bases and the J end by 11 bases; junction bases left unmatched: 6. Collaborating institutions collected whole blood in K2EDTA tubes following their own protocols. For TCRbeta analysis, collaborators shipped samples in one of three forms: frozen whole blood, isolated PBMCs, or DNA extracted from either of those sample types. The receptor chain draws on TRBV11-2 and TRBJ2-1; 13 bases in between match TRBD2. Material: peripheral blood. This clonotype was sampled from a woman aged 18-29 years with acute or convalescent COVID-19. The DNA sequence follows: TGTGCCAGCAGCTTACAAACTAGCGGGAGGGTCCAGCAGTTCTTC. It translates to CASSLQTSGRVQQFF.